A single count supports the clone carrying this TCR beta chain. In the original workflow: For nucleated cells, counts were estimated from reference gene primer amplification. Profiling relied on immunoSEQ multiplex PCR, and the TCRdb table lists in-frame clones only, not all of them. The V and J calls and clone size are taken from that table; D and trimming were inferred from the DNA. The table records under 150,000 clones, roughly 88% of them present only once. These data belong to a study of blood T cell repertoires in COVID-19. Whole-study context: The analysed material was cDNA or gDNA that came from T cells, B-cell-depleted T cells, or PBMCs.

The CDR3 extends over 16 amino acids. Germline V gene sequence: CDR1 LGHDT, CDR2 YNNKEL (reference sequence). After removal of 6 bases from V and 7 bases from J, the junction contained 12 bases not matched to a gene. This receptor was obtained from a man aged 50-59 years with acute or convalescent COVID-19. Sequenced input: peripheral blood. The chain employs TRBV3-1 (or the pseudogene TRBV3-2) and TRBJ2-1; 10 nucleotides line up with TRBD2. The CDR3 nucleotides are TGTGCCAGCAGTGGGGGGCTAGCGGGAGCCTGGAATGAGCAGTTCTTC. Protein: CASSGGLAGAWNEQFF.